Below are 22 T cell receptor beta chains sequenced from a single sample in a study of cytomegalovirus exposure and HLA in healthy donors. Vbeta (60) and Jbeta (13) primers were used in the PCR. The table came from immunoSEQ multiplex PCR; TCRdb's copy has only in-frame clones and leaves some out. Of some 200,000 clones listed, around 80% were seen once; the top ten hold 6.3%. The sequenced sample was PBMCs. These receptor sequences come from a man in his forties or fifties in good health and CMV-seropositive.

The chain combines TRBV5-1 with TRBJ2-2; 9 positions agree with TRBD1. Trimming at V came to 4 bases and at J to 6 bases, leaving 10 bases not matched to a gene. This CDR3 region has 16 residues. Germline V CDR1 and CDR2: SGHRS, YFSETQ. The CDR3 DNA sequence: TGCGCCAGCAGCACAAACAGGGGGCAAGAGTCCGGGGAGCTGTTTTTT. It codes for CASSTNRGQESGELFF.

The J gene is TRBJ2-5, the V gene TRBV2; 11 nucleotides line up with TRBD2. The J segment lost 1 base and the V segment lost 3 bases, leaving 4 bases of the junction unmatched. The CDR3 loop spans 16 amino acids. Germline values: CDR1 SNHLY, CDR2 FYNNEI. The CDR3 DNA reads TGTGCCAGCAGTGAGAGGCTAGCGGGGGGCCAAGAGACCCAGTACTTC. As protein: CASSERLAGGQETQYF. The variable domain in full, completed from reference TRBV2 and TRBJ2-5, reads EPEVTQTPSHQVTQMGQEVILRCVPISNHLYFYWYRQILGQKVEFLVSFYNNEISEKSEIFDDQFSVERPDGSNFTLKIRSTKLEDSAMYFCASSERLAGGQETQYFGPGTRLLVL.

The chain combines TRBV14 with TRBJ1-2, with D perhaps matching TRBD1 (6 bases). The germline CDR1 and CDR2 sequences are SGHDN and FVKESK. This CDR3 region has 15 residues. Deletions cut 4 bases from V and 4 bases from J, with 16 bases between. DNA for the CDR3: TGTGCCAGCAGCCTTCCTGGGGGCAGCCCCTATGGCTACACCTTC. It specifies CASSLPGGSPYGYTF. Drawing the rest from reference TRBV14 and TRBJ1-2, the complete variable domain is EAGVTQFPSHSVIEKGQTVTLRCDPISGHDNLYWYRRVMGKEIKFLLHFVKESKQDESGMPNNRFLAERTGGTYSTLKVQPAELEDSGVYFCASSLPGGSPYGYTFGSGTRLTVV.

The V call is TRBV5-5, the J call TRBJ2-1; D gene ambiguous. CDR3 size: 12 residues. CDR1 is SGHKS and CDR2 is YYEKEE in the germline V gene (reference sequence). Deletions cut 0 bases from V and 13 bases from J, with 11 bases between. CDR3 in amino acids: CASSLELPYQFF. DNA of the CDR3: TGTGCCAGCAGCTTGGAACTACCCTATCAGTTCTTC.

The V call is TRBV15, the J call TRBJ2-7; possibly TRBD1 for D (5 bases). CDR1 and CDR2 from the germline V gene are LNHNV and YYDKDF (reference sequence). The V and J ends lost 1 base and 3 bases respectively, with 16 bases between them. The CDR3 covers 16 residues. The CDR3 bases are TGTGCCACCAGCAGAGTTGACAGACGGAAATACTACGAGCAGTACTTC. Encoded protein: CATSRVDRRKYYEQYF. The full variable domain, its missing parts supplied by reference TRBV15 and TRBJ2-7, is DAMVIQNPRYQVTQFGKPVTLSCSQTLNHNVMYWYQQKSSQAPKLLFHYYDKDFNNEADTPDNFQSRRPNTSFCFLDIRSPGLGDTAMYLCATSRVDRRKYYEQYFGPGTRLTVT.

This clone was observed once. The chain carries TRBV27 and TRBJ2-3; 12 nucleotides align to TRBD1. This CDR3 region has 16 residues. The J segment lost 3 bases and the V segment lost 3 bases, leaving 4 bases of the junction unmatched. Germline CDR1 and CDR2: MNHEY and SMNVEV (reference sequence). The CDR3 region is CASSLGQGAVTDTQYF. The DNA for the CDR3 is TGTGCCAGCAGTTTGGGACAGGGGGCAGTAACAGATACGCAGTATTTT.

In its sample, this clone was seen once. CDR3 nucleotide sequence: TGTGCCAGTACGACAAACAGGGGGAGCTACCTTAACTATGGCTACACCTTC. This translates into CASTTNRGSYLNYGYTF. The chain has TRBV19 and TRBJ1-2, with TRBD1 matching over 8 bases. Losses at the gene ends were 7 bases for V and 1 base for J; bases not matched to a gene: 14. The V gene's germline CDR1 is LNHDA and CDR2 SQIVND (reference sequence). The CDR3 is made up of 17 amino acids.

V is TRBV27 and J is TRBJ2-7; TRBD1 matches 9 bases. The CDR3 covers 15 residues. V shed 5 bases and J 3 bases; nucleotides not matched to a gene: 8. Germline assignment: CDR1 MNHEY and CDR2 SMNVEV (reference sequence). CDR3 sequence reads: CASSMPGQGLYEQYF. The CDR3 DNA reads TGTGCCAGCAGTATGCCGGGACAGGGACTCTACGAGCAGTACTTC.

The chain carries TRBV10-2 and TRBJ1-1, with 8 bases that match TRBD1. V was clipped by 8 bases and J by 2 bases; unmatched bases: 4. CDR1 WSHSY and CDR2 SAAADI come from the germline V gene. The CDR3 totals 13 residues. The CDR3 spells CASAGGGNTEAFF. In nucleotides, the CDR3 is TGCGCCAGCGCAGGGGGCGGAAACACTGAAGCTTTCTTT.

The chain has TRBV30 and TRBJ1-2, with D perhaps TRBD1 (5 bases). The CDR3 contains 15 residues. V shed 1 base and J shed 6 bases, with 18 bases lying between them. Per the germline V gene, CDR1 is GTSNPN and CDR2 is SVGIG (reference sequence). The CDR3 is CAWSGIGHLQDGYTF. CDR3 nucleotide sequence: TGTGCCTGGAGTGGGATCGGACATCTCCAGGATGGCTACACCTTC.

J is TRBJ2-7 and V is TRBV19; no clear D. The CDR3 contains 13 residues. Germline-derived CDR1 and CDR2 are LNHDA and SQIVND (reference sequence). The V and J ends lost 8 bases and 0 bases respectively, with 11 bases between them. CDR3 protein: CASGPAASYEQYF. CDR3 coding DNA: TGTGCCAGTGGCCCGGCGGCCTCCTACGAGCAGTACTTC.

In nucleotides, the CDR3 is TGTGCCAGCAGCTTAGGGAGGGACACTGAAGCTTTCTTT. This encodes CASSLGRDTEAFF. The chain uses TRBV13 and TRBJ1-1; D unresolved. Germline V gene data show CDR1 as PRHDT and CDR2 as FYEKMQ (reference sequence). V gave up 0 bases and J gave up 3 bases, with 5 bases separating them. The CDR3 consists of 13 residues.

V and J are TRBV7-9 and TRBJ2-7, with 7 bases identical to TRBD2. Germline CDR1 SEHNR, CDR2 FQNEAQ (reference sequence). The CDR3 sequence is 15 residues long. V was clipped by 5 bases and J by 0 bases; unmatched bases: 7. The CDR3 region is CASSPGGTRSYEQYF. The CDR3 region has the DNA TGTGCCAGCAGCCCCGGGGGGACCCGCTCCTACGAGCAGTACTTC.

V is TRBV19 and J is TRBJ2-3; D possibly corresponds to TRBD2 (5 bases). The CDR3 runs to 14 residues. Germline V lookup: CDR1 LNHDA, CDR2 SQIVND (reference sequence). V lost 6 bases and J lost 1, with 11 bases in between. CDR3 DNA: TGTGCCAGTAGGATCAGCGGAGGCACAGATACGCAGTATTTT. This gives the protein CASRISGGTDTQYF.

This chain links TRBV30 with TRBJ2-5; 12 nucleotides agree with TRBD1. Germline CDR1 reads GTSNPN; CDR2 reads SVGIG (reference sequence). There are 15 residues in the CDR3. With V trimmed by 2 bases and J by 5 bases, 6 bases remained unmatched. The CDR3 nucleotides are TGTGCCTGGAGTCGGGGACAGGGGGCGAGGGAGACCCAGTACTTC. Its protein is CAWSRGQGARETQYF.

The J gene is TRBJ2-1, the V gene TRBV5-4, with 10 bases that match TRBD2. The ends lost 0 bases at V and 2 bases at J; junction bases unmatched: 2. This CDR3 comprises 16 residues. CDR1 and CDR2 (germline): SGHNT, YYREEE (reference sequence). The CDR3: CASSLAGTSAYNEQFF. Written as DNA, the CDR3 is TGTGCCAGCAGCTTGGCCGGGACTAGCGCCTACAATGAGCAGTTCTTC.

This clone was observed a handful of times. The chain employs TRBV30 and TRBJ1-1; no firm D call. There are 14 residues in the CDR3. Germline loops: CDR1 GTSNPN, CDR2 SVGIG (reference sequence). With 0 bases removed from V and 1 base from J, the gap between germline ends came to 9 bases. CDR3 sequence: CAWSVGSGNTEAFF. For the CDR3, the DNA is TGTGCCTGGAGTGTAGGTTCAGGGAACACTGAAGCTTTCTTT.

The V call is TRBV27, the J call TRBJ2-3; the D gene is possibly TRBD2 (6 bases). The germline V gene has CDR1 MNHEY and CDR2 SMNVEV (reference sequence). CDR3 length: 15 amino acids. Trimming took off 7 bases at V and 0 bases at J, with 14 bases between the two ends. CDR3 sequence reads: CASNRLATSTDTQYF. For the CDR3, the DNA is TGTGCCAGCAACCGGCTAGCGACTAGCACAGATACGCAGTATTTT.

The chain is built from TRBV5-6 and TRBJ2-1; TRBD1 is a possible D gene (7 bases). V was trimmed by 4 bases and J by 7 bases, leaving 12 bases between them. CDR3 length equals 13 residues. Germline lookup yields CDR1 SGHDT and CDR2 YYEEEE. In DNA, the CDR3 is TGTGCCAGCAGCGCGGGGACAGTGAATGAGCAGTTCTTC. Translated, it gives CASSAGTVNEQFF.

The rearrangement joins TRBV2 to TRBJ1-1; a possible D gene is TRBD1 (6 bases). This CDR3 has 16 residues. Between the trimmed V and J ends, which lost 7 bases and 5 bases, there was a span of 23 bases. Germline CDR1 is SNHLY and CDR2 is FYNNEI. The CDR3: CASIPGTLFPGTEAFF. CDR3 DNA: TGTGCCAGCATTCCCGGGACACTATTCCCGGGGACTGAAGCTTTCTTT.

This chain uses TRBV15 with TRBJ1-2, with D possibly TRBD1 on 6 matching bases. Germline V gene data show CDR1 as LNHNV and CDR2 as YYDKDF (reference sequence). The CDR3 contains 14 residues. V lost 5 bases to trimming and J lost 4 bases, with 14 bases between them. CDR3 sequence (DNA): TGTGCCACCAGCGAATTAACAGGGATCTATGGCTACACCTTC. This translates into CATSELTGIYGYTF. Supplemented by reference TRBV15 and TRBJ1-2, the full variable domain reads DAMVIQNPRYQVTQFGKPVTLSCSQTLNHNVMYWYQQKSSQAPKLLFHYYDKDFNNEADTPDNFQSRRPNTSFCFLDIRSPGLGDTAMYLCATSELTGIYGYTFGSGTRLTVV.

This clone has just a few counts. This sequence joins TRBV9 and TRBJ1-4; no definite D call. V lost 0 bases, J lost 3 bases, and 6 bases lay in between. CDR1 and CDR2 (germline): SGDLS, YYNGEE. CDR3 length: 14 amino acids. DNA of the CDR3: TGTGCCAGCAGCGTAGCCACAGCTAATGAAAAACTGTTTTTT. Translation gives CASSVATANEKLFF. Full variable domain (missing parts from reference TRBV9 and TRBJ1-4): DSGVTQTPKHLITATGQRVTLRCSPRSGDLSVYWYQQSLDQGLQFLIQYYNGEERAKGNILERFSAQQFPDLHSELNLSSLELGDSALYFCASSVATANEKLFFGSGTQLSVL.